These T cell receptor beta chains were read from a single sample in a study of cytomegalovirus exposure and HLA in healthy donors. The repertoire was sequenced with immunoSEQ multiplex PCR; TCRdb's copy has only in-frame clones and lacks some. The sample has 100,000 to 150,000 clones, nearly 90% seen once; the top ten hold 1.1%. The source material was PBMCs. The source is a woman aged 18-35 years in good health and CMV-seronegative. Each CDR3 is given with its conserved first and last residue. D genes are given only for firm matches. Clone size is shown for a subset of rows, as once, few, many or a class of expanded clone.

clone_size	j_call	v_call	d_call	cdr3_aa	cdr3_nt
few	TRBJ2-7	TRBV10-2	NA	CASSESGGRTYEQYF	TGCGCCAGCAGTGAGTCGGGGGGTAGGACCTACGAGCAGTACTTC
NA	TRBJ2-3	TRBV28	TRBD1	CASRLGQPSTDTQYF	TGTGCCAGCAGACTGGGACAGCCATCCACAGATACGCAGTATTTT
NA	TRBJ1-2	TRBV15	NA	CATSRAGGEGYTF	TGTGCCACCAGCAGAGCGGGTGGGGAGGGCTACACCTTC
NA	TRBJ1-1	TRBV11-2	NA	CASSLDRGRGAFF	TGTGCCAGCAGCTTAGACAGGGGACGGGGAGCTTTCTTT
NA	TRBJ2-1	TRBV11-2	TRBD2	CASSPLAASGGRSYNEQFF	TGTGCCAGCAGCCCCCTAGCTGCTAGCGGGGGACGCTCCTACAATGAGCAGTTCTTC
NA	TRBJ2-7	TRBV6-1	TRBD1	CASSPGQTYEQYF	TGTGCCAGCAGCCCGGGACAGACCTACGAGCAGTACTTC
NA	TRBJ1-5	TRBV7-2	TRBD1	CASSSETGNPPQHF	TGTGCCAGCAGCTCGGAGACAGGGAATCCGCCCCAGCATTTT
NA	TRBJ1-5	TRBV7-2	NA	CASSLRSNQPQHF	TGTGCCAGCAGCCTGAGAAGTAATCAGCCCCAGCATTTT
few	TRBJ1-5	TRBV6-5	NA	CASSSRDNQPQHF	TGTGCCAGCAGTTCCCGGGACAATCAGCCCCAGCATTTT
NA	TRBJ2-1	TRBV5-1	NA	CASSLQGPVYNEQFF	TGCGCCAGCAGCTTGCAGGGGCCGGTTTACAATGAGCAGTTCTTC
NA	TRBJ2-1	TRBV5-6	TRBD2	CASSLTLAGANEQFF	TGTGCCAGCAGCTTGACACTAGCGGGGGCCAATGAGCAGTTCTTC
NA	TRBJ2-1	TRBV9	NA	CASSVGTAVTTNNEQFF	TGTGCCAGCAGCGTAGGTACAGCGGTAACTACTAACAATGAGCAGTTCTTC
NA	TRBJ1-5	TRBV15	NA	CATSRPGDNQPQHF	TGTGCCACCAGCAGACCGGGAGACAATCAGCCCCAGCATTTT
once	TRBJ2-3	TRBV14	TRBD2	CASSTPIGRESTDTQYF	TGTGCCAGCAGCACCCCTATTGGGAGGGAAAGCACAGATACGCAGTATTTT
NA	TRBJ1-1	TRBV25-1	TRBD1	CASRGTAVNVAFF	TGTGCCAGCCGGGGGACAGCAGTGAATGTGGCTTTCTTT
NA	TRBJ1-3	TRBV28	NA	CASSLSGDGNTIYF	TGTGCCAGCAGTTTGTCGGGGGACGGAAACACCATATATTTT
NA	TRBJ2-4	TRBV28	NA	CASSFGSWQLKNIQYF	TGTGCCAGCAGTTTCGGGTCTTGGCAGCTCAAAAACATTCAGTACTTC
few	TRBJ1-5	TRBV18	TRBD1	CASSPEQGNNQPQHF	TGTGCCAGCTCTCCAGAACAGGGGAACAATCAGCCCCAGCATTTT
NA	TRBJ2-7	TRBV11-3	NA	CASSLSGSYEQYF	TGTGCCAGCAGCCTGTCCGGGTCCTACGAGCAGTACTTC
once	TRBJ1-1	TRBV6-6	TRBD1	CASSLRDRGPKAFF	TGTGCCAGCAGTCTCCGGGACAGGGGCCCAAAAGCTTTCTTT
NA	TRBJ2-2	TRBV30	NA	CAWSVLVSTGELFF	TGTGCCTGGAGTGTATTAGTTTCCACCGGGGAGCTGTTTTTT
NA	TRBJ1-1	TRBV27	TRBD1	CASSLRRTGLNTEAFF	TGTGCCAGCAGTTTACGGAGGACAGGGCTGAACACTGAAGCTTTCTTT
NA	TRBJ2-1	TRBV29-1	NA	CSVEPSETYNEQFF	TGCAGCGTTGAGCCTAGCGAGACCTACAATGAGCAGTTCTTC
NA	TRBJ1-1	TRBV15	TRBD1	CATSRTGITEAFF	TGTGCCACCAGCAGGACAGGGATAACTGAAGCTTTCTTT
NA	TRBJ2-1	TRBV11-3	TRBD2	CASSPTSGWDEQFF	TGTGCCAGCAGCCCGACTAGCGGTTGGGATGAGCAGTTCTTC
NA	TRBJ1-1	TRBV18	NA	CASSINTGNTEAFF	TGTGCCAGCTCGATAAACACAGGGAACACTGAAGCTTTCTTT